The 14 T cell receptor beta chains below were found in one sample sequenced in a study of blood T cells in healthy people across ages. A J-beta primer mix and a sample-barcoded 5' primer were used in a second PCR of roughly 6 to 11 cycles. TCRdb itself ran the 5' RACE reads through MiXCR, one entry per CDR3 protein. Among approximately 810,000 distinct CDR3 sequences listed, about 28% were seen once. Source material: blood. The source is a woman older than 75 in good health.

The J gene is TRBJ2-3, the V gene TRBV2; the D gene is possibly TRBD2 (7 bases). The CDR3 covers 14 residues. CDR1 is SNHLY, CDR2 FYNNEI, per germline. V shed 6 bases and J shed 6 bases, with 16 bases lying between them. The CDR3 DNA reads as TGTGCCAGCAGGGGGGGGGCGGGGACGGATACGCAGTATTTT. Its translation is CASRGGAGTDTQYF. The variable domain in full, with the rest retrieved from reference TRBV2 and TRBJ2-3, is EPEVTQTPSHQVTQMGQEVILRCVPISNHLYFYWYRQILGQKVEFLVSFYNNEISEKSEIFDDQFSVERPDGSNFTLKIRSTKLEDSAMYFCASRGGAGTDTQYFGPGTRLTVL.

In the case of this clonotype: A much larger clone sits a single nucleotide away, making a read error possible. The CDR3 spells CASRDSGGYNEQYF. The DNA for the CDR3 is TGTGCCAGCCGAGATAGCGGGGGGTACAATGAGCAGTACTTC. The chain carries TRBV6-1 and TRBJ2-7, with 10 bases that match TRBD2. CDR1 and CDR2 (germline): MNHNS, SASEGT. The CDR3 runs 14 residues. V shed 8 bases and J 7 bases; nucleotides not matched to a gene: 11.

At least ten counts were recorded for this clonotype. The rearrangement joins TRBV6-5 to TRBJ2-7; perhaps TRBD1 as D (6 bases). The V and J ends lost 2 bases and 4 bases respectively, with 9 bases between them. Germline CDR1 is MNHEY and CDR2 is SVGAGI. The CDR3 has 13 residues. Here the CDR3 DNA reads TGTGCCAGCAGTTACGGACAGCATTACGAGCAGTACTTC. Residues: CASSYGQHYEQYF.

The J gene is TRBJ2-5, the V gene TRBV9, with TRBD2 matching over 10 bases. V shed 2 bases and J 1 base; nucleotides not matched to a gene: 2. This CDR3 comprises 15 residues. Germline CDR1 SGDLS, CDR2 YYNGEE. Here the CDR3 reads CASSVERGGQETQYF. CDR3 nucleotides: TGTGCCAGCAGCGTCGAGCGGGGGGGCCAAGAGACCCAGTACTTC. Supplemented by reference TRBV9 and TRBJ2-5, the full variable domain reads DSGVTQTPKHLITATGQRVTLRCSPRSGDLSVYWYQQSLDQGLQFLIQYYNGEERAKGNILERFSAQQFPDLHSELNLSSLELGDSALYFCASSVERGGQETQYFGPGTRLLVL.

With regard to this clonotype: A much larger clonotype is one base distant, so this may be a read error. The chain uses TRBV20-1 and TRBJ2-1; 8 bases fit TRBD1. CDR1 and CDR2 from the germline V gene are DFQATT and SNEGSKA (reference sequence). The CDR3 extends over 13 amino acids. The V segment lost 5 bases and the J segment 8 bases; nucleotides outside the gene matches: 8. CDR3 sequence (DNA): TGCAGTGCTGCGACAGGGGCCGGCGATGAGCAGTTCTTC. Protein sequence: CSAATGAGDEQFF.

As regards this clonotype: A read error may explain this, as a much larger clone is one base away. The rearrangement joins TRBV5-1 to TRBJ2-5; tentatively, D is TRBD1 (5 bases). Looked up from germline, CDR1 is SGHRS and CDR2 is YFSETQ. The CDR3 runs to 15 residues. Trimming took 0 bases from V and 11 from J, leaving 20 bases between them. In nucleotides, the CDR3 is TGCGCCAGCAGCTTGGCAGGGATCGGAAGGTTTGTGCAGTACTTC. Translating gives CASSLAGIGRFVQYF.

J is TRBJ2-5 and V is TRBV9, with D unclear. This CDR3 contains 17 residues. V gave up 0 bases and J gave up 0 bases, with 15 bases separating them. The V gene's germline CDR1 is SGDLS and CDR2 YYNGEE. CDR3 DNA sequence: TGTGCCAGCAGCGTAGGGACGGCGACCGATTACCAAGAGACCCAGTACTTC. Its translation is CASSVGTATDYQETQYF. The full variable domain, with the rest looked up from reference TRBV9 and TRBJ2-5, is DSGVTQTPKHLITATGQRVTLRCSPRSGDLSVYWYQQSLDQGLQFLIQYYNGEERAKGNILERFSAQQFPDLHSELNLSSLELGDSALYFCASSVGTATDYQETQYFGPGTRLLVL.

This clonotype was observed many times. The gene calls are TRBV7-9 and TRBJ2-1; 9 bases agree with TRBD2. Per germline, CDR1 SEHNR and CDR2 FQNEAQ (reference sequence). V shed 5 bases and J 6 bases; nucleotides not matched to a gene: 8. CDR3 size: 15 residues. The CDR3 bases are TGTGCCAGCAGCATTCTAGCGGGGCATATCAATGAGCAGTTCTTC. Residues: CASSILAGHINEQFF.

To note about this clonotype: A much larger clonotype is one base distant, so this may be a read error. CDR3 residues: CASRAAGTGKETRYF. CDR3 nucleotide sequence: TGTGCCAGCCGTGCTGCCGGGACAGGGAAAGAGACCCGGTACTTC. This chain joins TRBV27 and TRBJ2-5; 9 positions agree with TRBD1. This CDR3 spans 15 amino acids. Germline-derived CDR1 and CDR2 are MNHEY and SMNVEV (reference sequence).

Concerning this clonotype: This may be a read error, as it is one base from a much larger clone. The chain carries TRBV20-1 and TRBJ2-1, with D hard to call. Germline CDR1 is DFQATT and CDR2 is SNEGSKA (reference sequence). This CDR3 is 12 amino acids long. Between the trimmed V and J ends, which lost 6 bases and 13 bases, there was a span of 19 bases. CDR3 nucleotide sequence: TGCAGTGCCGGGCCGAACCTGGAGACCCAGTTCTTC. It is translated as CSAGPNLETQFF.

This clonotype came up many times. The V call is TRBV3-1, the J call TRBJ2-1; 16 nucleotides align to TRBD2. J gave up 0 bases and V 5 bases, and 7 bases lay outside the gene matches. CDR3 length: 19 residues. CDR1 is LGHDT, CDR2 YNNKEL, per germline (reference sequence). In nucleotides, the CDR3 is TGTGCCAGCAGCTGGAGGGGACTAGCGGGGGGGAGCTCCTACAATGAGCAGTTCTTC. Translated, it gives CASSWRGLAGGSSYNEQFF.

The V call is TRBV15, the J call TRBJ2-7, with D perhaps matching TRBD1 or TRBD2 (5 bases each). The CDR3 runs to 13 residues. V was cut by 5 bases and J by 2 bases, with 10 bases left in between. The V gene's germline CDR1 is LNHNV and CDR2 YYDKDF (reference sequence). This chain's CDR3 is CATSSSGPYEQYF. CDR3 coding DNA: TGTGCCACCAGCTCCTCGGGGCCCTACGAGCAGTACTTC.

The chain couples TRBV10-3 to TRBJ1-1; unclear D gene. From germline, CDR1 is ENHRY and CDR2 SYGVKD. This CDR3 contains 15 residues. Trimming left V 5 bases short and J 1 base short, with 14 bases between. In DNA form, the CDR3 reads TGTGCCATCAGTTACGAAGCAGGCGGGAACACTGAAGCTTTCTTT. Protein: CAISYEAGGNTEAFF.

Many counts were recorded for this clonotype. This chain connects TRBV5-1 to TRBJ1-6; TRBD1 matches 7 bases. This CDR3 is 15 amino acids long. The ends lost 3 bases at V and 7 bases at J; junction bases unmatched: 7. Per the germline V gene, CDR1 is SGHRS and CDR2 is YFSETQ. The CDR3, as DNA: TGCGCCAGCAGCTACGGGACAGCTTCCAATTCACCCCTCCACTTT. It is translated as CASSYGTASNSPLHF.